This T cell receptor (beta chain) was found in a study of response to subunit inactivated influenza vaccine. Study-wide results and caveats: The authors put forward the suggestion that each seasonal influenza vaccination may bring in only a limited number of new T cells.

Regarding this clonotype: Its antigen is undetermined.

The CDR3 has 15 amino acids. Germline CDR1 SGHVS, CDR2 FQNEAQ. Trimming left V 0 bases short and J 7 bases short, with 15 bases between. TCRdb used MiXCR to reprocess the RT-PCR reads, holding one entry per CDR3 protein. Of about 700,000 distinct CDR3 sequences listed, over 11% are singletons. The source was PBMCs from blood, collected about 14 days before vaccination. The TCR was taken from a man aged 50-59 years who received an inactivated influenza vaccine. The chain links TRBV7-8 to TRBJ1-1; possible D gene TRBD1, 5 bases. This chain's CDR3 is CASSLAVGRVIEAFF. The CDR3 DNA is TGTGCCAGCAGCTTAGCGGTGGGGCGCGTTATTGAAGCTTTCTTT. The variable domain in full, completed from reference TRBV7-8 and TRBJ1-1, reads GAGVSQSPRYKVAKRGQDVALRCDPISGHVSLFWYQQALGQGPEFLTYFQNEAQLDKSGLPSDRFFAERPEGSVSTLKIQRTQQEDSAVYLCASSLAVGRVIEAFFGQGTRLTVV.